The clone carrying this T cell receptor (beta chain) was counted a few times. Primers used in a second PCR of about 7 to 12 cycles were a sample-barcoded 5' primer and a J-beta primer mix. In TCRdb, the 5' RACE reads were re-called with MiXCR into one record per CDR3 protein. The table lists 800,000 or so distinct CDR3 sequences, roughly 25% of them singletons. The CDR3 extends over 16 amino acids. V lost 6 bases, J lost 5 bases, and 11 bases stayed unmatched. CDR1 SNHLY and CDR2 FYNNEI come from the germline V gene. This sample is drawn from a study of blood T cells in healthy people across ages. These sequences were also reported in another study, on T cells of mothers and their children.

Specimen: blood. The clonotype comes from a boy between 10 and 17 years old in good health. The chain uses TRBV2 and TRBJ2-5, with TRBD2 matching over 11 bases. The DNA of the CDR3 is TGTGCCAGCAGGGTCAGACTAGCGGGGCTTTTCGAGACCCAGTACTTC. Translation gives CASRVRLAGLFETQYF.